The 11 T cell receptor beta chains below were found in one sample sequenced in a study of CD8 T cells in ankylosing spondylitis. MiXCR, applied by TCRdb to the 5' RACE reads, yields one record per CDR3 protein. The table includes roughly 230,000 distinct CDR3 sequences, less than 9.5% detected once. What was sequenced was blood, either unsorted or a sorted T cell fraction (not recorded which). All receptors come from a female donor with ankylosing spondylitis or in good health (not recorded which).

This clonotype was seen ten or more times. DNA for the CDR3: TGCGCCAGCAGCCAAGGCAGACAGATCTCTGGAAACACCATATATTTT. Amino acid sequence: CASSQGRQISGNTIYF. The V gene is TRBV4-3, the J gene TRBJ1-3; the D gene is possibly TRBD1 (5 bases). Germline V gene sequence: CDR1 LGHNA, CDR2 YSLEER. The CDR3 is 16 residues long. V was trimmed by 1 base and J by 0 bases, leaving 10 bases between them.

This clonotype was seen a few times. This chain joins TRBV4-3 and TRBJ1-1; tentative D call: TRBD1 (6 bases). Germline loops: CDR1 LGHNA, CDR2 YSLEER. Trimming left V 4 bases short and J 3 bases short, with 24 bases between. The CDR3 consists of 18 residues. CDR3 coding DNA: TGCGCCAGCAGCCTGACGCGGGGGGTCGAAGGGGGGCACACTGAAGCTTTCTTT. It specifies CASSLTRGVEGGHTEAFF.

Ten or more counts support this clonotype. The V call is TRBV13, the J call TRBJ2-1; 7 nucleotides align to TRBD1. Trimming cost V 4 bases and J 10 bases; bases outside gene matches: 10. Germline CDR1 PRHDT, CDR2 FYEKMQ (reference sequence). The CDR3 extends over 14 amino acids. CDR3 sequence (DNA): TGTGCCAGCAGCTCCAGACAGGGTCGAAGCGAGCAGTTCTTC. It is translated as CASSSRQGRSEQFF.

This chain links TRBV20-1 with TRBJ2-7, with D possibly being TRBD1 (6 bases). The germline V and J ends were trimmed by 3 bases and 10 bases, with 13 bases remaining between them. The germline CDR1 and CDR2 sequences are DFQATT and SNEGSKA (reference sequence). The CDR3 loop spans 11 amino acids. CDR3 DNA sequence: TGCAGTGCTAGTGGGCCAGGGGCCCAGTACTTC. It encodes CSASGPGAQYF.

The rearrangement uses TRBV20-1 and TRBJ2-7, with 7 bases that match TRBD2. Germline CDR1 DFQATT, CDR2 SNEGSKA (reference sequence). V dropped 6 bases and J dropped 3; count of bases not matched to a gene: 5. The CDR3 contains 12 residues. Here the CDR3 reads CSAAGLDYEQYF. CDR3 bases: TGCAGTGCAGCGGGACTCGACTACGAGCAGTACTTC.

This clonotype came up many times. The chain uses TRBV12-3 or TRBV12-4 and TRBJ2-7, with a weak D call TRBD2 (6 bases). V gave up 5 bases and J gave up 5 bases, with 19 bases separating them. The CDR3 is 15 amino acids. The CDR3: CASSQSNTGVDEQYF. In nucleotides, the CDR3 is TGTGCCAGCAGTCAATCCAACACGGGAGTCGACGAGCAGTACTTC.

A word on this clonotype: This clone may be a read error of a much larger clone one base away. This chain uses TRBV20-1 with TRBJ2-1; possible D gene TRBD1, 5 bases. Germline CDR1 DFQATT, CDR2 SNEGSKA (reference sequence). Trimming took off 3 bases at V and 4 bases at J, with 13 bases between the two ends. The CDR3 extends over 14 amino acids. The CDR3 coding sequence is TGCAGTGCTAGCCAGGGCACCATATACAATGAGCAGTTCTTC. It codes for CSASQGTIYNEQFF.

At least ten counts were recorded for this clonotype. The chain couples TRBV4-1 to TRBJ2-7, with TRBD2 as a possible D gene (6 bases). Germline CDR1 and CDR2: MGHRA and YSYEKL. V was cut by 1 base and J by 5 bases, with 15 bases left in between. This CDR3 comprises 15 residues. In nucleotides, the CDR3 is TGCGCCAGCAGCCAAGCGGGACTTCCTTGGAACGAGCAGTACTTC. Translated, it gives CASSQAGLPWNEQYF.

This clonotype was recorded many times. The V and J genes are TRBV29-1 and TRBJ2-3; the match to TRBD2 covers 7 bases. Unmatched junction bases numbered 4, after V lost 2 bases and J lost 5 bases. Germline V gives CDR1 SQVTM, CDR2 ANQGSEA. The CDR3 extends over 13 amino acids. CDR3 DNA sequence: TGCAGCGTTGAACGGCCTAGCGGAGATACGCAGTATTTT. It encodes CSVERPSGDTQYF.

The table lists this clonotype with many counts. The chain joins TRBV7-9 to TRBJ2-2, with D possibly matching TRBD2 (5 bases). The V gene lost 2 bases and the J gene lost 5 bases, with 12 bases spanning the gap. Germline CDR1 SEHNR, CDR2 FQNEAQ (reference sequence). CDR3 length equals 15 residues. The CDR3 reads CASSLSGRRTGELFF. CDR3 in DNA: TGTGCCAGCAGCTTAAGTGGGAGAAGGACCGGGGAGCTGTTTTTT.

This clonotype was observed a handful of times. V and J are TRBV2 and TRBJ2-5, with D uncertain. Trimming pared 4 bases from V and 5 bases from J, leaving 8 bases between. This CDR3 spans 12 amino acids. Germline V CDR1 and CDR2: SNHLY, FYNNEI. CDR3 bases: TGTGCCAGCAGTGTTATAGGGGAGACCCAGTACTTC. This encodes CASSVIGETQYF.